The T cell receptor beta chain under discussion was sequenced for a study of blood T cell repertoires in COVID-19 (dated by TCRdb to the early 2020s). With regard to the full study: Samples from collaborators originated in the United States, Italy and Spain and spanned both the acute and convalescent phases of COVID-19. The prospective study material was composed of cDNA or gDNA derived from T cells, B-cell-depleted T cells, or PBMCs. The dataset comprised deeply sampled blood TCRbeta repertoires from subjects exposed to, actively infected with, or recovered from COVID-19. The repertoires were released in a freely available public database intended as a resource for research on the immune response to SARS-CoV-2. Samples came from the ongoing ImmuneRACE study (first 160 participants) plus 1,254 subjects from 6 global collaborators. The sample metadata nearly always contained a de-identified subject ID, COVID-19 status, age in years and sex. Where available, HLA class I and class II types were taken from metadata supplied by the sample provider and were not determined by assay-based typing. Broader findings and caveats from the paper: The quantity of clinical and demographic metadata differed by source and by participant and was supplied without curation.

On this clone itself: Its recognized antigen is unknown. Base qualities are not provided; no much larger clone lies one nucleotide away.

CDR1 and CDR2 (MDHEN, SYDVKM) derive from the germline V gene. The CDR3, from cysteine to phenylalanine, totals 13 residues. Just CDR3 DNA is preserved here, 39 bases in frame from base 1. TCRbeta CDR3 regions were amplified from genomic DNA by means of the immunoSEQ Assay, a bias-controlled multiplex PCR. The authors' analysis ran thus. The number of nucleated cells in each sample was estimated by amplification of reference gene primers within the assay. Sequence reads were collapsed and filtered to measure the absolute abundance of every unique TCRbeta CDR3 rearrangement. Productive Simpson clonality was computed per sample as the square root of Simpson's diversity index over productive rearrangements. Imported from immuneACCESS, the table was reduced by TCRdb to in-frame sequences with V and J called. These copies leave out some clones; in studies compared against another copy, an unresolved V gene accounts for under half, and the cause of the remainder is not known. The DNA gave D and trimming, while V, J and clone size come from that table. The sample contains about 300,000 clones, approximately 86% of them found a single time. Of the sample, about 1.2% falls within the top ten clones.

The collaborating institutions used their own protocols to collect whole blood in K2EDTA tubes. For TCRbeta analysis, collaborator samples were shipped as frozen whole blood, as isolated PBMCs, or as DNA extracted from either sample type. The specimen sequenced was peripheral blood. Recombination joined TRBV28 with TRBJ1-2, with 7 bases in between that match TRBD1. This TCR was sampled from a man in his 70s with acute or convalescent COVID-19. The CDR3 protein is CATNLEGARGNTF. The nucleotide sequence reads TGTGCAACCAACCTTGAGGGGGCCCGGGGGAACACCTTC.